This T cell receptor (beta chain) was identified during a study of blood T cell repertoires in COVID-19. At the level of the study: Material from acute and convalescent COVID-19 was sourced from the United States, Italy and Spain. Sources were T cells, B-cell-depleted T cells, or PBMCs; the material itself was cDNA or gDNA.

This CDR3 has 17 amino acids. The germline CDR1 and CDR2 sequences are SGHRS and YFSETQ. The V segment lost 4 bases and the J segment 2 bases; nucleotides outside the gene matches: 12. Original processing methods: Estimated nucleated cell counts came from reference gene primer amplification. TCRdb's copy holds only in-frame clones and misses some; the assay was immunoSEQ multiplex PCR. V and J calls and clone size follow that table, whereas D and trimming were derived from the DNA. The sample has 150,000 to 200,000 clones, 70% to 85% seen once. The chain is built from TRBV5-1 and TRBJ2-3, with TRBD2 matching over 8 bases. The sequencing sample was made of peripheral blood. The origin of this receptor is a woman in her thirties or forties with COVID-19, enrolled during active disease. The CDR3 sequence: CASSPLSLAGSTDTQYF. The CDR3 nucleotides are TGCGCCAGCAGCCCTTTAAGCCTAGCGGGTTCCACAGATACGCAGTATTTT.